These T cell receptor beta chains were read from a single sample in a study of breast tumors, draining lymph nodes, adjacent tissues. MiXCR, run by TCRdb on the multiplex PCR reads, gives a single entry per CDR3 protein. The repertoire holds around 130,000 distinct CDR3 sequences, with less than 25% as singletons. Material for sequencing was axillary lymph node tissue. These receptors were collected from a female donor with breast cancer. Some clones in this sample may be carry-over from other donors' samples. Each CDR3 is given with its conserved first and last residue. A D gene is named only where the DNA matches it firmly. The size of a clone is reported for some rows only, either as once, few or many, or as a class for expanded clones.

v_gene	j_gene	d_gene	abundance	CDR3nt	CDR3aa
TRBV12-3/TRBV12-4	TRBJ2-2	.	many	TGTGCCAGCAGTTTGCTCGTTCCCGGGGAGCTGTTTTTT	CASSLLVPGELFF
TRBV4-2	TRBJ2-7	.	many	TGTGCCAGCAGCCAAGCCGACGGCGCGACCTACGAGCAGTACTTC	CASSQADGATYEQYF
TRBV29-1	TRBJ2-5	TRBD2	.	TGCAGCGTTGAAGTAACTAGCGGACTCCAAGAGACCCAGTACTTC	CSVEVTSGLQETQYF
TRBV24-1	TRBJ2-3	.	many	TGTGCCACCAGTGACCCGGGGACAGATACGCAGTATTTT	CATSDPGTDTQYF
TRBV6-5	TRBJ2-7	TRBD2	many	TGTGCCAGCAGTTACGTGGCGGGAGGACCTTACGAGCAGTACTTC	CASSYVAGGPYEQYF
TRBV20-1	TRBJ1-3	.	many	TGCAGTGCTACCGGGGGTGGGCCCTCTGGAAACACCATATATTTT	CSATGGGPSGNTIYF
TRBV7-3	TRBJ2-5	TRBD1	many	TGTGCCAGCAGCTATTCTGACAGGGGAGAGACCCAGTACTTC	CASSYSDRGETQYF
TRBV9	TRBJ1-3	.	many	TGTGCCAGCAGCGCCAACGAGGGGACCGGAAACACCATATATTTT	CASSANEGTGNTIYF
TRBV12-3/TRBV12-4	TRBJ1-1	.	.	TGTGCCAGCAGTCCTACTAAGAACAAACGGAACACTGAAGCTTTCTTT	CASSPTKNKRNTEAFF
TRBV25-1	TRBJ2-3	.	many	TGTGCCAGCAGTGAGAATACAGAAACTAGCTGGGATACGCAGTATTTT	CASSENTETSWDTQYF
TRBV18	TRBJ2-7	TRBD2	many	TGTGCCAGCTCACCACCGGGCGGGAGGGTCGAGCAGTACTTC	CASSPPGGRVEQYF
TRBV6-1	TRBJ2-1	.	.	TGTGCCAGCAGTTTGGGAAAAAGCCCCTACAATGAGCAGTTCTTC	CASSLGKSPYNEQFF
TRBV9	TRBJ1-5	.	many	TGTGCCAGCAGCGAAGGCGAAGGGTCCCAGCCCCAGCATTTT	CASSEGEGSQPQHF
TRBV28	TRBJ2-3	TRBD2	few	TGTGCCAGCAGTTTCCAGAGCGGGAGGTTTACAGATACGCAGTATTTT	CASSFQSGRFTDTQYF
TRBV18	TRBJ2-5	.	many	TGTGCCAGCTCGGGTCCCAGGGAAGAGACCCAGTACTTC	CASSGPREETQYF